This T cell receptor (beta chain) was sequenced for a study of cytomegalovirus exposure and HLA in healthy donors. Findings of the study overall: Immune exposure information available was restricted to CMV serostatus. Three CMV-associated chains proved CMV antigen-specific in vitro.

The PCR used 60 Vbeta and 13 Jbeta primers. Libraries were prepared by immunoSEQ multiplex PCR; TCRdb keeps only in-frame clonotypes and omits some of them. This sample has about 130,000 clones, with 73% found just once. This CDR3 is built from 13 residues. Germline lookup yields CDR1 MDHEN and CDR2 SYDVKM. A remark on this clone: What it recognizes is unknown. Compared with germline, one end of the junction differs, possibly owing to a read error. The same CDR3 also results from other DNA sequences found in this sample.

The sequenced sample was PBMCs. The sequence was obtained from a middle-aged woman in good health and CMV-seropositive. The rearrangement joins TRBV28 to TRBJ1-1; D unresolved. The CDR3 here is CASSPFVNTEAFF. The DNA for the CDR3 is TGTGCCAGCAGTCCCTTCGTCAACACCGAAGCTTTCTTT.